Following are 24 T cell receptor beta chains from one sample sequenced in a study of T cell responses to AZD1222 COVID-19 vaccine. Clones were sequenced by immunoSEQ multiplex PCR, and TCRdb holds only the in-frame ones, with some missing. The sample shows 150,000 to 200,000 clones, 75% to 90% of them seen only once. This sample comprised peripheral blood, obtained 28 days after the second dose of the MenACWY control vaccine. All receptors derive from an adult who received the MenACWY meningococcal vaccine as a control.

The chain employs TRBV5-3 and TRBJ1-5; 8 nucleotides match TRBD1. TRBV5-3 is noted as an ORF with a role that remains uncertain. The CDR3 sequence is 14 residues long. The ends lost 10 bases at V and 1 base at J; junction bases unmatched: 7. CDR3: CAFQDRGSNQPQHF. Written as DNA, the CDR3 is TGTGCCTTCCAAGACAGGGGAAGCAATCAGCCCCAGCATTTT.

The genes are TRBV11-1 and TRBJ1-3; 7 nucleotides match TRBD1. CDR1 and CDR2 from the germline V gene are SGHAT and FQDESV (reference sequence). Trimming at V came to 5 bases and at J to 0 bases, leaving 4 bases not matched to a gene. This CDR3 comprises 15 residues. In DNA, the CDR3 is TGTGCCAGCAGCCGGGACAGATACTCTGGAAACACCATATATTTT. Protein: CASSRDRYSGNTIYF.

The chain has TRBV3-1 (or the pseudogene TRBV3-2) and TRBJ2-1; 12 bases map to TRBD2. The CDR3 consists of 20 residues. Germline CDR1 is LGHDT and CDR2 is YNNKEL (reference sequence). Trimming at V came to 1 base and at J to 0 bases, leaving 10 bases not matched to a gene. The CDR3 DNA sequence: TGTGCCAGCAGCCAAGTCCTAGCGGGGGGGAAATTCAGCTCCTACAATGAGCAGTTCTTC. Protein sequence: CASSQVLAGGKFSSYNEQFF.

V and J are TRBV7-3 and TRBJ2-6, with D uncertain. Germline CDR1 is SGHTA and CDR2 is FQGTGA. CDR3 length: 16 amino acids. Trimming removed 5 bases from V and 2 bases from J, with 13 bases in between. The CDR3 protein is CASSTSRLPGANVLTF. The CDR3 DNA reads TGTGCCAGCAGCACAAGCCGGCTTCCTGGGGCCAACGTCCTGACTTTC.

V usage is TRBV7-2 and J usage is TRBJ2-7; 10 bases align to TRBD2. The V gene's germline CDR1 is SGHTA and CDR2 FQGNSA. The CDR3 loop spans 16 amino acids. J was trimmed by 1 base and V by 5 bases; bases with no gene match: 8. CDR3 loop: CASSLGLAEPSYEQYF. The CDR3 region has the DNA TGTGCCAGCAGCCTAGGACTAGCGGAACCATCCTACGAGCAGTACTTC.

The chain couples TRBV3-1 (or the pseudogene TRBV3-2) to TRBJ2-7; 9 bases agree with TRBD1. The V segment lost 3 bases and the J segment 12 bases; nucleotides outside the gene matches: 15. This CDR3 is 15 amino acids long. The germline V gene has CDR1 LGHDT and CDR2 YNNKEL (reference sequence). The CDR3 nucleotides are TGTGCCAGCAGCCACCCCCTGAGAGACAGGGGGGTTGTGTACTTC. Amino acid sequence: CASSHPLRDRGVVYF.

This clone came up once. This chain's CDR3 is CASSPNGGPYNEQFF. CDR3 nucleotide sequence: TGTGCCAGCAGCCCCAACGGGGGCCCCTACAATGAGCAGTTCTTC. J is TRBJ2-1 and V is TRBV7-3; the D gene could be TRBD1 or TRBD2 (6 bases each). CDR3 size: 15 residues. The V gene's germline CDR1 is SGHTA and CDR2 FQGTGA. V gave up 5 bases and J gave up 2 bases, with 13 bases separating them.

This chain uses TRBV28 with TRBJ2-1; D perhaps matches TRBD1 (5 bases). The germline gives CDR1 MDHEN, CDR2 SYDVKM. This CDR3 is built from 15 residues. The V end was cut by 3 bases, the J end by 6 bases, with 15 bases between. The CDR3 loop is CASSFADTIGNEQFF. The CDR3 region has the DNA TGTGCCAGCAGTTTCGCGGACACCATCGGCAATGAGCAGTTCTTC.

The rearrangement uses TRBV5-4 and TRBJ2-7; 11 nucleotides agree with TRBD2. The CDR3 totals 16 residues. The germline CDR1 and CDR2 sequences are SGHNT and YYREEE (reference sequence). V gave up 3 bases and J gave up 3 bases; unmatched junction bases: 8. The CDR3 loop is CASSWRTSGSYYEQYF. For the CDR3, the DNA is TGTGCCAGCAGCTGGAGGACTAGCGGGTCGTACTACGAGCAGTACTTC.

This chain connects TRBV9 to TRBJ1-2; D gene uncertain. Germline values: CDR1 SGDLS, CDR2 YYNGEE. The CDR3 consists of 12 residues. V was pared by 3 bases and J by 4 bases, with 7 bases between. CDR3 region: CASSGRPYGYTF. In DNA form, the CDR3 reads TGTGCCAGCAGCGGCCGGCCCTATGGCTACACCTTC. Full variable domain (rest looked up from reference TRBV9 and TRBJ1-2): DSGVTQTPKHLITATGQRVTLRCSPRSGDLSVYWYQQSLDQGLQFLIQYYNGEERAKGNILERFSAQQFPDLHSELNLSSLELGDSALYFCASSGRPYGYTFGSGTRLTVV.

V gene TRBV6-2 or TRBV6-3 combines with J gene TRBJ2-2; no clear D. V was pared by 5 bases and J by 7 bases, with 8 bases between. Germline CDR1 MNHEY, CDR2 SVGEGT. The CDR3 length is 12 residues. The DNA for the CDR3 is TGTGCCAGCAGTCCCTTGGGCGGGGAGCTGTTTTTT. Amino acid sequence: CASSPLGGELFF.

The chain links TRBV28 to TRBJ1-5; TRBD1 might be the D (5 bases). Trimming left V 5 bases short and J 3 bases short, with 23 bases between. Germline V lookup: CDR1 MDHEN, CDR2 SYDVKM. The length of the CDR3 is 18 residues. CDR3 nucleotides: TGTGCCAGCAGTGACCCCGGGACGTCCTATGAGAACAATCAGCCCCAGCATTTT. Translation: CASSDPGTSYENNQPQHF.

Here the CDR3 DNA reads TGTGCCACCAGTGAGGGGTCCTATGGCTACACCTTC. Its translation is CATSEGSYGYTF. This rearrangement joins TRBV24-1 to TRBJ1-2; D is uncertain. V was trimmed by 4 bases and J by 4 bases, leaving 6 bases between them. Germline values: CDR1 KGHDR, CDR2 SFDVKD. The CDR3 has 12 amino acids.

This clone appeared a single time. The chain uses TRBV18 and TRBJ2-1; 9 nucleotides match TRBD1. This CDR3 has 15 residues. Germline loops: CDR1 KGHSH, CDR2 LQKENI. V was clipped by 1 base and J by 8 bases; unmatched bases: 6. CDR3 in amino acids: CASSPQGQGDDEQFF. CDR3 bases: TGTGCCAGCTCACCACAGGGACAGGGAGATGATGAGCAGTTCTTC.

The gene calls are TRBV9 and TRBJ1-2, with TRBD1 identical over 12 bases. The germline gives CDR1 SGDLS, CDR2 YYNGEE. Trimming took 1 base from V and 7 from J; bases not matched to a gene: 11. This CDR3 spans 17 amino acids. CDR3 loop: CASSVSNRDRGQAGYTF. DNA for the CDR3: TGTGCCAGCAGCGTATCGAACCGGGACAGGGGGCAAGCTGGCTACACCTTC.

The chain's CDR3 is CASSPGSTDTQYF. The CDR3 DNA reads as TGTGCCAGCAGCCCAGGGAGCACAGATACGCAGTATTTT. The gene calls are TRBV6-2 or TRBV6-3 and TRBJ2-3; a possible D gene is TRBD1 (5 bases). Deletions cut 6 bases from V and 0 bases from J, with 7 bases between. The CDR3 runs 13 residues. The germline CDR1 and CDR2 sequences are MNHEY and SVGEGT.

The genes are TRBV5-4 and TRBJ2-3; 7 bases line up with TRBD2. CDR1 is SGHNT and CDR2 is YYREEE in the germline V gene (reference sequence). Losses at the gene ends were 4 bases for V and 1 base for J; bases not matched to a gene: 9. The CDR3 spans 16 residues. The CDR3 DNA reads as TGTGCCAGCAGCGCCAGCGGGGCCCAACGCACAGATACGCAGTATTTT. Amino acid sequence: CASSASGAQRTDTQYF.

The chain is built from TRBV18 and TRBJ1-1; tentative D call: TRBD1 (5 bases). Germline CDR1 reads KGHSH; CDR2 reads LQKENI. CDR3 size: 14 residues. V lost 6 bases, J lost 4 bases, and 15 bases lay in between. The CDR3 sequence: CASSLGGAVTEAFF. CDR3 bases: TGTGCCAGCTCTCTCGGTGGGGCTGTCACTGAAGCTTTCTTT.

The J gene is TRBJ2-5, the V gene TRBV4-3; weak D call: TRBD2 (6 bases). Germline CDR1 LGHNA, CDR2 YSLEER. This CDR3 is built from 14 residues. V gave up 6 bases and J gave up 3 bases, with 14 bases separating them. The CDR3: CASSLLGTEETQYF. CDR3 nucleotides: TGCGCCAGCAGTCTCCTTGGGACTGAAGAGACCCAGTACTTC.

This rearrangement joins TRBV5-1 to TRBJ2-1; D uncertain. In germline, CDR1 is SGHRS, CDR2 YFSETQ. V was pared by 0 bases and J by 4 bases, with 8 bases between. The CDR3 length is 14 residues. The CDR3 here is CASSLGELYNEQFF. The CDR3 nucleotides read TGCGCCAGCAGCTTGGGAGAGCTTTACAATGAGCAGTTCTTC.

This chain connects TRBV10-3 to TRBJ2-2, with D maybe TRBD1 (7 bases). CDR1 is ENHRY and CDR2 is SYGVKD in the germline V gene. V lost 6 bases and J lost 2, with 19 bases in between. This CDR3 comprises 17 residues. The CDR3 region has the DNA TGTGCCATCAGCATGGAGGGGGGACAGATAAACACCGGGGAGCTGTTTTTT. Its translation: CAISMEGGQINTGELFF.

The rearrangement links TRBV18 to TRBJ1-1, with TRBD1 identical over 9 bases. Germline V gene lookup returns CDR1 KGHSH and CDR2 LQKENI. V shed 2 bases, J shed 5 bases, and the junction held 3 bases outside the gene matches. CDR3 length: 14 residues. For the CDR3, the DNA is TGTGCCAGCTCACCAGGGACAGGGCAAACTGAAGCTTTCTTT. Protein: CASSPGTGQTEAFF.

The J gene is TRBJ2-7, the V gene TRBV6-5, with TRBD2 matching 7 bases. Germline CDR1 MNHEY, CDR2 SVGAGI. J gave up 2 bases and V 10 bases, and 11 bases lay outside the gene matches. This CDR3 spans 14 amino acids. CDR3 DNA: TGTGCCACCGGCGGGGGATACAACACCTACGAGCAGTACTTC. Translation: CATGGGYNTYEQYF.

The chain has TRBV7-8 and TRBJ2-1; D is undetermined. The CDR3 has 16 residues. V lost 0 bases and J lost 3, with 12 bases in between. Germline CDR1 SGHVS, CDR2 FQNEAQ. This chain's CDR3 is CASSLAAGPYYNEQFF. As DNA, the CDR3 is TGTGCCAGCAGCTTAGCTGCAGGACCCTACTACAATGAGCAGTTCTTC.